This TCR beta chain is from a study of cytomegalovirus exposure and HLA in healthy donors. Researchers ran the PCR with 60 Vbeta and 13 Jbeta primers. Clones were read by immunoSEQ multiplex PCR, and TCRdb kept only the in-frame ones, dropping some. The repertoire consists of roughly 230,000 clones, with roughly 91% occurring once and the leading ten covering 1.7%. V shed 3 bases and J 5 bases; nucleotides not matched to a gene: 17. Germline CDR1 and CDR2: MGHDK and SYGVNS. The length of the CDR3 is 18 residues. The sequence was collected from a girl aged 2-10 years in good health and CMV-seronegative. The chain has TRBV25-1 and TRBJ1-2, with 8 bases aligning to TRBD1. Sequencing input: PBMCs. As DNA, the CDR3 is TGTGCCAGCAGTGATGGAGTGGGTATCAGGGGGCGAGGGTATGGCTACACCTTC. Its translation: CASSDGVGIRGRGYGYTF.